Below, 17 T cell receptor beta chains from the same sample are listed, as sequenced in a study of blood T cell repertoires in COVID-19. Profiled with immunoSEQ multiplex PCR; TCRdb holds only in-frame clones, not every one. The sample includes roughly 300,000 clones, roughly 88% of them seen just once. The material sequenced was peripheral blood. These receptor sequences come from a man in his late teens or twenties with active or convalescent COVID-19.

The chain has TRBV28 and TRBJ1-5; 10 positions agree with TRBD1. The CDR3 length is 15 residues. V gave up 6 bases and J gave up 5 bases; unmatched junction bases: 7. Germline V gene sequence: CDR1 MDHEN, CDR2 SYDVKM. The CDR3 loop is CASRLPGQGHQPQHF. For the CDR3, the DNA is TGTGCCAGCAGATTGCCGGGACAGGGGCATCAGCCCCAGCATTTT.

The V call is TRBV10-1, the J call TRBJ2-5, with 8 bases that match TRBD2. The CDR3 covers 13 residues. The V segment lost 4 bases and the J segment 4 bases; nucleotides outside the gene matches: 2. Germline V gives CDR1 WNHNN, CDR2 SYGVQD (reference sequence). The CDR3 protein is CASSGLAGETQYF. The CDR3 nucleotides are TGCGCCAGCAGTGGTCTAGCGGGAGAGACCCAGTACTTC.

V is TRBV7-2 and J is TRBJ2-7; 9 bases match TRBD1. This CDR3 spans 14 amino acids. Germline lookup yields CDR1 SGHTA and CDR2 FQGNSA. The ends lost 5 bases at V and 5 bases at J; junction bases unmatched: 7. This chain's CDR3 is CASSPATGGHEQYF. CDR3 in DNA: TGTGCCAGCAGCCCTGCGACAGGGGGGCACGAGCAGTACTTC.

The chain links TRBV6-2 or TRBV6-3 to TRBJ1-1, with D unclear. Looked up from germline, CDR1 is MNHEY and CDR2 is SVGEGT. With 4 bases removed from V and 0 bases from J, the gap between germline ends came to 6 bases. The CDR3 sequence is 13 residues long. This chain's CDR3 is CASSFILNTEAFF. As DNA, the CDR3 is TGTGCCAGCAGTTTTATATTGAACACTGAAGCTTTCTTT.

On this clone itself: Mismatch with germline at one junction end may stem from a read error. The rearrangement links TRBV10-3 to TRBJ2-7, with TRBD2 identical over 14 bases. The CDR3 has 14 residues. Per germline, CDR1 ENHRY and CDR2 SYGVKD. The CDR3 bases are TGTGCCATCAGACCTGGAAGGACTAGCGGGGGGATGCTTTTC. It yields the protein CAIRPGRTSGGMLF.

This rearrangement joins TRBV6-5 to TRBJ2-4; D is perhaps TRBD1 (6 bases). V was pared by 6 bases and J by 0 bases, with 9 bases between. The CDR3 covers 14 residues. Germline loops: CDR1 MNHEY, CDR2 SVGAGI. DNA for the CDR3: TGTGCCAGCAGGGACAGAAGAGCCAAAAACATTCAGTACTTC. It specifies CASRDRRAKNIQYF.

This clone has just one count. The chain has TRBV9 and TRBJ1-3; TRBD1 might be the D (6 bases). The CDR3 is 15 residues long. CDR1 is SGDLS, CDR2 YYNGEE, per germline. V gave up 6 bases and J gave up 0 bases, with 13 bases separating them. The CDR3 DNA is TGTGCCAGCACGAGGGGACAAAGCTCTGGAAACACCATATATTTT. Protein sequence: CASTRGQSSGNTIYF.

This rearrangement joins TRBV10-2 to TRBJ2-7, with 8 positions matching TRBD2. V dropped 0 bases and J dropped 6; count of bases not matched to a gene: 7. CDR1 is WSHSY and CDR2 is SAAADI in the germline V gene. This CDR3 is 15 amino acids long. This chain's CDR3 is CASSESTPTSGEQYF. CDR3 nucleotide sequence: TGCGCCAGCAGTGAGTCGACTCCAACTAGCGGCGAGCAGTACTTC.

This chain uses TRBV2 with TRBJ2-3; D is possibly TRBD1 (5 bases). CDR1 is SNHLY, CDR2 FYNNEI, per germline. CDR3 length: 13 amino acids. Trimming took 7 bases from V and 1 from J, leaving 9 bases between them. Written as DNA, the CDR3 is TGTGCCAGCACGCAGGGCCGCACAGATACGCAGTATTTT. Its translation is CASTQGRTDTQYF.

The chain combines TRBV5-6 with TRBJ1-1; unclear D gene. V dropped 5 bases and J dropped 2 bases, with 7 bases sitting between them. Per the germline V gene, CDR1 is SGHDT and CDR2 is YYEEEE. CDR3 length equals 12 residues. CDR3 bases: TGTGCCAGCAGTGGCCTCAACACTGAAGCTTTCTTT. Protein product: CASSGLNTEAFF.

The chain combines TRBV9 with TRBJ1-2; possible D gene TRBD1, 5 bases. Germline lookup yields CDR1 SGDLS and CDR2 YYNGEE. The germline V and J ends were trimmed by 0 bases and 8 bases, with 17 bases remaining between them. The CDR3 is 15 residues long. CDR3 loop: CASSVEWGGVGGYTF. Written as DNA, the CDR3 is TGTGCCAGCAGCGTAGAGTGGGGGGGTGTTGGCGGCTACACCTTC.

The gene calls are TRBV6-5 and TRBJ1-4; 7 bases match TRBD1. Per the germline V gene, CDR1 is MNHEY and CDR2 is SVGAGI. The V and J ends lost 0 bases and 8 bases, in that order; junction bases with no gene match: 6. The CDR3 is made up of 15 amino acids. This CDR3 reads CASSYSRQGREKLFF. CDR3 coding DNA: TGTGCCAGCAGTTACTCGAGACAGGGACGGGAAAAACTGTTTTTT.

This chain links TRBV7-2 with TRBJ1-5, with TRBD1 matching 10 bases. This CDR3 region has 17 residues. Per the germline V gene, CDR1 is SGHTA and CDR2 is FQGNSA. V dropped 4 bases and J dropped 4; count of bases not matched to a gene: 10. The CDR3 spells CASSSYSGTGANQPQHF. As DNA, the CDR3 is TGTGCCAGCAGCTCCTACTCCGGGACAGGGGCAAATCAGCCCCAGCATTTT.

The rearrangement uses TRBV9 and TRBJ2-2, with D tentatively TRBD2 (5 bases). Looked up from germline, CDR1 is SGDLS and CDR2 is YYNGEE. V was clipped by 2 bases and J by 3 bases, with 11 bases between them. The CDR3 spans 15 residues. CDR3 sequence: CASSVRGSDTGELFF. CDR3 bases: TGTGCCAGCAGCGTTCGGGGTTCTGACACCGGGGAGCTGTTTTTT. The variable domain in full, with the rest retrieved from reference TRBV9 and TRBJ2-2, is DSGVTQTPKHLITATGQRVTLRCSPRSGDLSVYWYQQSLDQGLQFLIQYYNGEERAKGNILERFSAQQFPDLHSELNLSSLELGDSALYFCASSVRGSDTGELFFGEGSRLTVL.

The chain uses TRBV10-2 and TRBJ1-6; 9 nucleotides agree with TRBD1. The CDR3 runs to 14 residues. Germline CDR1 is WSHSY and CDR2 is SAAADI. J was trimmed by 9 bases and V by 6 bases; bases with no gene match: 6. CDR3: CASRPGQGASPLHF. The CDR3 DNA follows: TGCGCCAGCAGACCGGGACAGGGAGCTTCACCCCTCCACTTT.

CDR3: CASSDRVGYGYTF. The CDR3, as DNA: TGTGCCAGCAGTGACAGGGTTGGCTATGGCTACACCTTC. V usage is TRBV6-1 and J usage is TRBJ1-2, with D possibly matching TRBD1 (5 bases). The CDR3 is 13 amino acids. Germline CDR1 is MNHNS and CDR2 is SASEGT. Trimming stripped 3 bases from V and 4 bases from J, with 9 bases between.

J is TRBJ1-2 and V is TRBV6-6, with 10 bases aligning to TRBD1. The CDR3 is 16 amino acids. CDR1 is MNHNY, CDR2 SVGAGI, per germline (reference sequence). J was trimmed by 4 bases and V by 2 bases; bases with no gene match: 7. CDR3 protein: CASSYGDRGLSYGYTF. The CDR3 region has the DNA TGTGCCAGCAGTTACGGGGACAGGGGCCTCTCCTATGGCTACACCTTC.